This T cell receptor beta chain was retrieved from a study of regulatory T cells in long-lasting Graves disease. Trimming stripped 4 bases from V and 0 bases from J, with 4 bases between. CDR1 and CDR2 from the germline V gene are SGHVS and FNYEAQ. The CDR3 sequence is 13 residues long. Arm-PCR of CDR3 regions with iRepertoire HTBI primers generated TCR beta libraries. MiXCR was run by TCRdb on the multiplex PCR reads, yielding one entry per CDR3 protein. The sample includes some 350,000 distinct CDR3 sequences, 15% to 20% of them seen just once. Time point indicated: newly diagnosed GD, antithyroid drugs for less than 3 months. The TCR library was prepared using RNA isolated from PBMCs. Graves' disease was diagnosed by American Thyroid Association guidelines. This clonotype was observed at least ten times. This sample also belongs to another study, concerning T cells in Graves' hyperthyroidism and ophthalmopathy. That paper states: Researchers defined stable Graves' hyperthyroidism as no ophthalmopathy progression within 18 months.

The V call is TRBV7-6, the J call TRBJ1-5; no definite D call. This sequence was found in a young woman with Graves disease. The sample was peripheral blood mononuclear cells (PBMCs), taken at new diagnosis, from a patient treated with antithyroid drugs. The chain's CDR3 is CASSSNSNQPQHF. The CDR3 nucleotides are TGTGCCAGCAGCTCAAATAGCAATCAGCCCCAGCATTTT. Variable domain in full (rest from reference TRBV7-6 and TRBJ1-5): GAGVSQSPRYKVTKRGQDVALRCDPISGHVSLYWYRQALGQGPEFLTYFNYEAQQDKSGLPNDRFSAERPEGSISTLTIQRTEQRDSAMYRCASSSNSNQPQHFGDGTRLSIL.